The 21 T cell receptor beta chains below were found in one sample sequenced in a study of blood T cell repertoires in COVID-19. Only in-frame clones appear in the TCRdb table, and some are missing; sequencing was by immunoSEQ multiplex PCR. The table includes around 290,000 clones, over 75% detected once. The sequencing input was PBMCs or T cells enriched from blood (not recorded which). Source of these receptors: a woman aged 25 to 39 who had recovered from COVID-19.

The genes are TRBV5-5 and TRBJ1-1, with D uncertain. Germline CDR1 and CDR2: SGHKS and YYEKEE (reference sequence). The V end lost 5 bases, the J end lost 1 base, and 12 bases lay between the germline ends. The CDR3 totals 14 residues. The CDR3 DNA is TGTGCCAGCAGGGTACAGTTAGGGAACACTGAAGCTTTCTTT. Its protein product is CASRVQLGNTEAFF.

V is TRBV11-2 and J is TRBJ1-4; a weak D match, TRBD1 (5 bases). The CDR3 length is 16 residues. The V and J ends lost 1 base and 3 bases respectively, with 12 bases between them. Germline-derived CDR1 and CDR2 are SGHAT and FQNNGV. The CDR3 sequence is CASSLVYQGPNEKLFF. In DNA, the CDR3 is TGTGCCAGCAGCTTAGTGTACCAGGGCCCTAATGAAAAACTGTTTTTT.

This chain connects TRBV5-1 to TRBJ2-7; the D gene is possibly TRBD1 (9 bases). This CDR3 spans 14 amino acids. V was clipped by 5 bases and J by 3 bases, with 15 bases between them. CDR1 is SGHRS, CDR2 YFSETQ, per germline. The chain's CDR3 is CASSVAGQGYEQYF. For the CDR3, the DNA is TGCGCCAGCAGTGTAGCGGGACAGGGCTACGAGCAGTACTTC.

CDR3 sequence reads: CASSYQAGSPLHF. CDR3 nucleotide sequence: TGTGCCAGCAGTTACCAGGCGGGATCACCCCTCCACTTT. The V and J genes are TRBV6-2 or TRBV6-3 and TRBJ1-6; D is unresolved. Germline assignment: CDR1 MNHEY and CDR2 SVGEGT. This CDR3 is built from 13 residues. Trimming took 2 bases from V and 10 from J, leaving 9 bases between them.

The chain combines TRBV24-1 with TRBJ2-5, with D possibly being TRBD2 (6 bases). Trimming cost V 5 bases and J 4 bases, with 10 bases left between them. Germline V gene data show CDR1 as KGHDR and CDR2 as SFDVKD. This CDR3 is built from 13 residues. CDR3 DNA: TGTGCCACCAGTGCTAGCGAGGTAGAGACCCAGTACTTC. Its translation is CATSASEVETQYF.

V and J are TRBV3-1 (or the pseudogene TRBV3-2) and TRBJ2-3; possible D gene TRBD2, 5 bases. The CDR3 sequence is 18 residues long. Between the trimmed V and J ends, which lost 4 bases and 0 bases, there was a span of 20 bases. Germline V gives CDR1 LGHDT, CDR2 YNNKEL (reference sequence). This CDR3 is CASSRLGLGAPSTDTQYF. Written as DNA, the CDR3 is TGTGCCAGCAGCCGCCTCGGCTTGGGAGCGCCAAGCACAGATACGCAGTATTTT.

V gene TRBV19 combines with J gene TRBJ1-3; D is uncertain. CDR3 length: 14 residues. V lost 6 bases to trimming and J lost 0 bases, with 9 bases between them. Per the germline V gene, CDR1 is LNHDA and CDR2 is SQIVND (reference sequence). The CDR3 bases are TGTGCCAGTAGATCTACTGGCTCTGGAAACACCATATATTTT. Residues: CASRSTGSGNTIYF. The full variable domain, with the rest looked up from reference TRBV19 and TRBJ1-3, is DGGITQSPKYLFRKEGQNVTLSCEQNLNHDAMYWYRQDPGQGLRLIYYSQIVNDFQKGDIAEGYSVSREKKESFPLTVTSAQKNPTAFYLCASRSTGSGNTIYFGEGSWLTVV.

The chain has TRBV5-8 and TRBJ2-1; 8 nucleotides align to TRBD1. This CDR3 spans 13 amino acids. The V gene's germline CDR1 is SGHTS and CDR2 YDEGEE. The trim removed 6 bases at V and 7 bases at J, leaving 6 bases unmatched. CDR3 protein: CASNLNRGNEQFF. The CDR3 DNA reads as TGTGCCAGCAACTTAAACAGGGGGAATGAGCAGTTCTTC.

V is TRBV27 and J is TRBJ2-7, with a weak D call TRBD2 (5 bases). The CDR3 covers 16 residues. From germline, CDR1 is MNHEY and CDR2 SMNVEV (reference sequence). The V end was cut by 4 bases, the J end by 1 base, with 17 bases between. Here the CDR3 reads CASSSDGSSLSYEQYF. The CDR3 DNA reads TGTGCCAGCAGTTCGGATGGGTCTAGCCTATCCTACGAGCAGTACTTC.

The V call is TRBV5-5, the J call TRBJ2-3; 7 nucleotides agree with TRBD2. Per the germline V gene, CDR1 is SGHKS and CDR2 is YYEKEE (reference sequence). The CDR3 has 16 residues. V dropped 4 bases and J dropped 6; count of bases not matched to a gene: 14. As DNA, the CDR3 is TGTGCCAGCAGCCAAAGACTAGCAACCACGAGGGATACGCAGTATTTT. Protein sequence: CASSQRLATTRDTQYF.

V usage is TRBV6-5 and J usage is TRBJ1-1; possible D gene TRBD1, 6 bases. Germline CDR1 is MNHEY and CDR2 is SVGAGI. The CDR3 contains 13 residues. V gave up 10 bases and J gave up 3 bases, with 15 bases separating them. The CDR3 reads CATQAGAYTEAFF. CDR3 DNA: TGTGCCACCCAAGCAGGGGCCTACACTGAAGCTTTCTTT.

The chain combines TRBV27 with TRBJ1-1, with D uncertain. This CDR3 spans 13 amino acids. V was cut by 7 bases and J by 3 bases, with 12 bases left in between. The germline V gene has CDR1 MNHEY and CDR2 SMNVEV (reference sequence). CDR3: CASKDFKDTEAFF. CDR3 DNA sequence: TGTGCCAGCAAGGACTTCAAGGACACTGAAGCTTTCTTT.

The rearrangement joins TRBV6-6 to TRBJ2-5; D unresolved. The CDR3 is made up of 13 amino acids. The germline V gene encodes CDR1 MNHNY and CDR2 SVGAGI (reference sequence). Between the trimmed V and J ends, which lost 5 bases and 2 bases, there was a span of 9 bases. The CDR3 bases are TGTGCCAGCAGTCCCTGGCAGCAAGAGACCCAGTACTTC. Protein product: CASSPWQQETQYF.

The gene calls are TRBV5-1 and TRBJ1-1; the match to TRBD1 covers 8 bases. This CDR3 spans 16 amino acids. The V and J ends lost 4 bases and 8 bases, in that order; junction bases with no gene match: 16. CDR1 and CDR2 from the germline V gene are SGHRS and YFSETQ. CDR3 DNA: TGCGCCAGCAGCGAGGACATAGGACAGGGATTGTTGGAAGCTTTCTTT. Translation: CASSEDIGQGLLEAFF. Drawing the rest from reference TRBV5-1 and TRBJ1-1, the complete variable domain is KAGVTQTPRYLIKTRGQQVTLSCSPISGHRSVSWYQQTPGQGLQFLFEYFSETQRNKGNFPGRFSGRQFSNSRSEMNVSTLELGDSALYLCASSEDIGQGLLEAFFGQGTRLTVV.

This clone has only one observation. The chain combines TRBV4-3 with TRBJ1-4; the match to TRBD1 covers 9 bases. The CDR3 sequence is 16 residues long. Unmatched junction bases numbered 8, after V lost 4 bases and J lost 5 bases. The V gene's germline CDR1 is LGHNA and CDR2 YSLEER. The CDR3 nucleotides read TGCGCCAGCAGCCTTTACCACGGGACAGGGAATGAAAAACTGTTTTTT. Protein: CASSLYHGTGNEKLFF.

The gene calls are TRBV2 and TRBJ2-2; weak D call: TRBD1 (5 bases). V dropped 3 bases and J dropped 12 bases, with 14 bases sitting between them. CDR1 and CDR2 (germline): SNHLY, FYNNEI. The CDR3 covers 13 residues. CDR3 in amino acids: CASSENPAGKLFF. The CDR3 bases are TGTGCCAGCAGTGAGAATCCTGCAGGGAAGCTGTTTTTT.

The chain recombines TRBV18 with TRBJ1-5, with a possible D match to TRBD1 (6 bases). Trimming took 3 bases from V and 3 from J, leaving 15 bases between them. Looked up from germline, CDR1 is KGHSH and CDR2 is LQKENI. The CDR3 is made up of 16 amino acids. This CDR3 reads CASSPVRGENNQPQHF. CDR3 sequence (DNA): TGTGCCAGCTCACCGGTCAGGGGCGAAAACAATCAGCCCCAGCATTTT.

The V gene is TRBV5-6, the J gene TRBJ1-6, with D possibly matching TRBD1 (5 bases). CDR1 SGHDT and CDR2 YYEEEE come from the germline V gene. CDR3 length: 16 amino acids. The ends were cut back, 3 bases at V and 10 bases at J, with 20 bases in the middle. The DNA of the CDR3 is TGTGCCAGCAGCTCCGGAGCCAGGGCCGATAGGTCACCCCTCCACTTT. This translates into CASSSGARADRSPLHF.

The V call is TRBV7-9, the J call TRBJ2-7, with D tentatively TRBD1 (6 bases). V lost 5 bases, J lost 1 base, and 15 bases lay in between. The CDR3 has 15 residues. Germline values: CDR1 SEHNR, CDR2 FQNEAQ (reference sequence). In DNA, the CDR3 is TGTGCCAGCAGCCTCGGACAGCTTGCTTCCTACGAGCAGTACTTC. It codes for CASSLGQLASYEQYF.

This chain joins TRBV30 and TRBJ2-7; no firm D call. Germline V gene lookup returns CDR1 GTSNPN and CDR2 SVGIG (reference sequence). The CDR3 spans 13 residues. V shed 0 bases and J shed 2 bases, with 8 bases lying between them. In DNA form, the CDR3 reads TGTGCCTGGAGTGTAGCAAACCCCTACGAGCAGTACTTC. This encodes CAWSVANPYEQYF.

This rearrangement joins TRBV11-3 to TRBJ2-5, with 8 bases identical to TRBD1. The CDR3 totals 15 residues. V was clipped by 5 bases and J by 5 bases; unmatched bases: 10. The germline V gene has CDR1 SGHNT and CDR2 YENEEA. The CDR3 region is CASSLYRGIWETQYF. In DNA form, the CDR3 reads TGTGCCAGCAGCCTATACAGGGGGATCTGGGAGACCCAGTACTTC.